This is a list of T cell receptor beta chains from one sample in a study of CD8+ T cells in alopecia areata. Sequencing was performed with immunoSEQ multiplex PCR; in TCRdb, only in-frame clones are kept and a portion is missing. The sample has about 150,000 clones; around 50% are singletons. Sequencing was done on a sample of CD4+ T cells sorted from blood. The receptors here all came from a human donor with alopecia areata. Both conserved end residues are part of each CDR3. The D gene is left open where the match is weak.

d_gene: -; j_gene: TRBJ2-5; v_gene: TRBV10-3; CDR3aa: CAISEARQETQYF
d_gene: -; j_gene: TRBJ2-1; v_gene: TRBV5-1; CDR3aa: CASSLPSAPEQFF
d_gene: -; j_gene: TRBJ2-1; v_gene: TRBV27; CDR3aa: CASSSLSKSYNEQFF
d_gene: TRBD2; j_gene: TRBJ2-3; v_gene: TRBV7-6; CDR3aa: CASSLDSTSGTYTQYF
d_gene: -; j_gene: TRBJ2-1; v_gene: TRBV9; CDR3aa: CASSSSWFANEQFF
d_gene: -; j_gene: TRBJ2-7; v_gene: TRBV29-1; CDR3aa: CSVEDFLSYEQYF
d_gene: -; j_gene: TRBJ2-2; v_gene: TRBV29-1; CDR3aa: CSVGLGSTTGELFF
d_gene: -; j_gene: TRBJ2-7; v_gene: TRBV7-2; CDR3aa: CASSWDDTVYEQYF
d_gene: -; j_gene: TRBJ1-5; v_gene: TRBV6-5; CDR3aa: CASSTGSNQPQHF
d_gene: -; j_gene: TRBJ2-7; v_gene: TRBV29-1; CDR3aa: CSAGGQNYEQYF
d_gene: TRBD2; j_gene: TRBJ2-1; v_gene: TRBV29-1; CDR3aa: CSVELPKGLAGSEQFF